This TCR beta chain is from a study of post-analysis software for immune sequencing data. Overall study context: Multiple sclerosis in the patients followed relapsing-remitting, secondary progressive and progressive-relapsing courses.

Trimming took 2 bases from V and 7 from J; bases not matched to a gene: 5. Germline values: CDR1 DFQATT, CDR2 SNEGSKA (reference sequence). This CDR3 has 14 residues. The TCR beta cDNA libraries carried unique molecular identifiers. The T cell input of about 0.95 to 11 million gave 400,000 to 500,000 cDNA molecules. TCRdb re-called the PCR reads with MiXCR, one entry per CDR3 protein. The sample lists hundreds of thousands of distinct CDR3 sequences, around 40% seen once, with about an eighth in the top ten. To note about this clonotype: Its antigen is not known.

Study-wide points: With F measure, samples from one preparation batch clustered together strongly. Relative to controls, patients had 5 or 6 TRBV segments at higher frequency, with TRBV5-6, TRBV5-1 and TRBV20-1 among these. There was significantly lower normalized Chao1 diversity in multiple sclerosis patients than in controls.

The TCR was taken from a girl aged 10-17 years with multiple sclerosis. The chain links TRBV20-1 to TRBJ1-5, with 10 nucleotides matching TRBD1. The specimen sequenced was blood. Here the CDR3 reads CSARSGTGDQPQHF. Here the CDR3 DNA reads TGCAGTGCTAGATCCGGGACAGGGGACCAGCCCCAGCATTTT.